This TCR beta chain stems from a study of T cell responses to AZD1222 COVID-19 vaccine. As regards this clone: Its antigen remains unknown.

The table came from immunoSEQ multiplex PCR; TCRdb's copy has only in-frame clones and leaves some out. The table has about 86,000 clones, around nine tenths seen once; the top ten hold approximately 5%. The germline V gene encodes CDR1 SGHTA and CDR2 FQGTGA. The CDR3 is 15 residues long. Trimming removed 3 bases from V and 0 bases from J, with 11 bases in between. Overall study findings and caveats: Spike-specific TCR breadth and depth rose after two AZD1222 doses. Among vaccine-associated CD4 TCRs, coverage spanned spike, with dominance at 160-218 and 743-854. The peak T cell response came first, and repertoires were sampled only after it. Nearly half of unique spike-specific TCRs reportedly avoided B.1.351 and B.1.1.7 mutated regions.

The receptor's source is an adult who received the AZD1222 COVID-19 vaccine. The chain employs TRBV7-3 and TRBJ1-1; D is perhaps TRBD1 (6 bases). The specimen was peripheral blood, collected 28 days after the second AZD1222 dose. As DNA, the CDR3 is TGTGCCAGCAGCTTTTTTGGGGGCATGAACACTGAAGCTTTCTTT. This codes for CASSFFGGMNTEAFF.